This TCR beta chain was identified during a study of multiple sclerosis patients with progressive multifocal leukoencephalopathy. Whole-study context: Longitudinal control samples came from natalizumab-treated multiple sclerosis patients without PML. Overall study results and limits: No common TRBV or TRBJ usage or pairing appeared at PML.

Time point indicated: before natalizumab initiation. T0 blood was collected before the first natalizumab infusion. Synthetic inline TR CDR3 controls covering all V-J pairings were spiked into each PCR. This table comes from immunoSEQ multiplex PCR, and its TCRdb copy is limited to in-frame clones, with some not included. The repertoire consists of about 28,000 clones, with more than 70% occurring once and the leading ten covering about 1.1%. Turning to this clone: Its specificity is not known.

Sequenced sample: PBMCs. This receptor was identified in a human donor with multiple sclerosis.

The CDR3 nucleotides read TGTGCCAGCAGCCAGACAGGGCCCGGGGAGCTGTTTTTT. Its translation is CASSQTGPGELFF. V gene TRBV5-4 combines with J gene TRBJ2-2; 7 bases line up with TRBD1. V was clipped by 4 bases and J by 6 bases; unmatched bases: 3. Germline CDR1 SGHNT, CDR2 YYREEE (reference sequence). This CDR3 contains 13 residues.